The rows below give T cell receptor beta chains drawn from one sample of a study of blood T cell repertoires in COVID-19. The table came from immunoSEQ multiplex PCR; TCRdb's copy has only in-frame clones and leaves some out. This sample yields about 210,000 clones, of which around 90% are seen a single time; around a tenth belongs to the top ten. Sequencing was done on a sample of PBMCs or T cells enriched from blood (not recorded which). The receptors stem from a man aged 18 to 30 with acute COVID-19. The CDR3 runs from the conserved cysteine through the conserved F or W. The D gene is left open where the match is weak. Size is stated for part of the rows, as once, few or many counts, or as a class when the clone is expanded.

>TRBJ1-3|TRBV9|.|.
TGTGCCAGCAGCCCCGTCCCGGCAGACTTTGGAAACACCATATATTTT
CASSPVPADFGNTIYF
>TRBJ2-7|TRBV10-3|.|TRBD2
TGTGCCATCAGTGACCGCGGACTAGCGGGAACCTTCTCCTACGAGCAGTACTTC
CAISDRGLAGTFSYEQYF
>TRBJ1-1|TRBV6-5|.|.
TGTGCCAGCAGTTCCCCAGCCCGATCAGGTACGACTGAAGCTTTCTTT
CASSSPARSGTTEAFF
>TRBJ2-1|TRBV2|.|.
TGTGCCAGCAGCGACTATGAGCAGTTCTTC
CASSDYEQFF
>TRBJ1-5|TRBV2|.|.
TGTGCCAGCAGTGTAGATGGAGGGGCCAATCAGCCCCAGCATTTT
CASSVDGGANQPQHF
>TRBJ2-7|TRBV29-1|.|.
TGCAGCGCGACAAATCCCCTCTCCGAGCAGTACTTC
CSATNPLSEQYF
>TRBJ1-3|TRBV28|.|TRBD1
TGTGCCAGCTTCGGACAGGGGGGAGGAAACACCATATATTTT
CASFGQGGGNTIYF
>TRBJ2-2|TRBV19|.|TRBD2
TGTGCCAGTAGTATGGGGGTAGCGGGGCATTCCGGGGAGCTGTTTTTT
CASSMGVAGHSGELFF
>TRBJ2-7|TRBV7-2|.|TRBD1
TGTGCCAGCAGCCCCGGACAGGGAGACTACGAGCAGTACTTC
CASSPGQGDYEQYF
>TRBJ1-2|TRBV19|few|TRBD1
TGTGCCAGTAGTCCGACAGGGGCCGGCTATGGCTACACCTTC
CASSPTGAGYGYTF
>TRBJ1-2|TRBV12-3/TRBV12-4|.|.
TGTGCCAGCAGCCCCCTCGACAGCTATGGCTACACCTTC
CASSPLDSYGYTF
>TRBJ1-3|TRBV25-1|.|TRBD1
TGTGCCAGCAGTGAGGGGACAGGGTTATATTTT
CASSEGTGLYF
>TRBJ2-3|TRBV24-1|once|.
TGTGCCACCAGTGGACAGACGAAGAACACAGATACGCAGTATTTT
CATSGQTKNTDTQYF
>TRBJ2-7|TRBV29-1|.|.
TGCAGCGTTGTAACCGGGACTGTATCCTACGAGCAGTACTTC
CSVVTGTVSYEQYF
>TRBJ1-5|TRBV19|.|.
TGTGCCAGTAGTATCCGAGGGGAGGCGGCTCAGCCCCAGCATTTT
CASSIRGEAAQPQHF
>TRBJ1-2|TRBV19|.|.
TGTGCCAGTAGTAATCTAGGGCCCCACAGGACCTATGGCTACACCTTC
CASSNLGPHRTYGYTF
>TRBJ2-5|TRBV19|.|TRBD2
TGTGCCAGTTCTTTCGGGGCTAGCGGGAGAGAGACCCAGTACTTC
CASSFGASGRETQYF
>TRBJ1-5|TRBV28|few|TRBD1
TGTGCCAGCAGCCCCCGACAGGGAAATCAGCCCCAGCATTTT
CASSPRQGNQPQHF
>TRBJ2-7|TRBV9|.|.
TGTGCCAGCAGCGTAGGGGTCGCAGGTACTGTTATCGAGCAGTACTTC
CASSVGVAGTVIEQYF
>TRBJ2-7|TRBV12-2|.|.
TGTGCAAGTCGCTTACCCAGGTACTACGAGCAGTACTTC
CASRLPRYYEQYF
>TRBJ2-3|TRBV7-6|.|TRBD2
TGTGCCAGCAGCTTAGGAGGTCGAGGGAGGGCAGATACGCAGTATTTT
CASSLGGRGRADTQYF
>TRBJ1-1|TRBV6-5|once|.
TGTGCCAGCAGTTTCAGGGGCAGTGGAAGCACTGAAGCTTTCTTT
CASSFRGSGSTEAFF
>TRBJ2-3|TRBV5-1|.|TRBD1
TGCGCCAGCAGCCAGGGGGTTATCACAGATACGCAGTATTTT
CASSQGVITDTQYF
>TRBJ1-4|TRBV28|.|TRBD1
TGTGCCAGCAGTTCTGGACAGGGCAGGGAAAAACTGTTTTTT
CASSSGQGREKLFF
>TRBJ1-5|TRBV7-7|.|TRBD1
TGTGCTAGCAGCTTAGCGTTCGGGACAGATAATAGCAATCAGCCCCAGCATTTT
CASSLAFGTDNSNQPQHF
>TRBJ1-3|TRBV7-9|few|TRBD1
TGTGCCAGCAGCCTGACAGGGACCGGAAACACCATATATTTT
CASSLTGTGNTIYF
>TRBJ2-7|TRBV30|few|.
TGTGCCTCAAGTGGACAGCCCTACGAGCAGTACTTC
CASSGQPYEQYF
>TRBJ2-3|TRBV4-3|.|.
TGCGCCAGCAGCCAAGATTGGCAGGGGAGCACAGATACGCAGTATTTT
CASSQDWQGSTDTQYF
>TRBJ1-1|TRBV30|.|TRBD1
TGTGCCTGGAGTCTCGGACAGGGGGCGGACACTGAAGCTTTCTTT
CAWSLGQGADTEAFF
>TRBJ1-2|TRBV6-2/TRBV6-3|.|.
TGTGCCAGCAGTTCATCAGGGTGGAGTGGCTACACCTTC
CASSSSGWSGYTF
>TRBJ2-1|TRBV3-1/TRBV3-2|.|TRBD2
TGTGCCAGCAGCCAAGTCTCCGCGGGAGGGGCTGAGCAGTTCTTC
CASSQVSAGGAEQFF
>TRBJ1-2|TRBV27|.|TRBD1
TGTGCCAGCAGCTTAGGGGACAGGGGGGATGGCTACACCTTC
CASSLGDRGDGYTF
>TRBJ1-1|TRBV19|.|.
TGTGCCAGTAGTATAGAGGGTCGGGCTGAAGCTTTCTTT
CASSIEGRAEAFF
>TRBJ2-7|TRBV7-2|.|TRBD2
TGTGCCAGCAGCTTGGGTACTAGCGGCCTTCTGGAGCAGTACTTC
CASSLGTSGLLEQYF
>TRBJ1-6|TRBV18|few|.
TGTGCCAGCTCACAGGCAGGGGAGAATTCACCCCTCCACTTT
CASSQAGENSPLHF
>TRBJ1-6|TRBV7-9|.|TRBD1
TGTGCCAGCAGCTCTCCGGGACAGAACAATTCACCCCTCCACTTT
CASSSPGQNNSPLHF
>TRBJ2-1|TRBV7-9|.|.
TGTGCCAGCAGCCCTTCTCTAGACAGAAACTCCTACAATGAGCAGTTCTTC
CASSPSLDRNSYNEQFF
>TRBJ2-5|TRBV5-1|.|.
TGCGCCAGCAGCTCCCAAACAGGGTACCAAGAGACCCAGTACTTC
CASSSQTGYQETQYF
>TRBJ2-7|TRBV5-1|.|.
TGCGCCAGCAGTGTTAGCGTGAGCTCCTACGAGCAGTACTTC
CASSVSVSSYEQYF
>TRBJ1-1|TRBV4-1|.|.
TGCGCCAGCAGCCTTGAACAGGGTTTTTCTGAAGCTTTCTTT
CASSLEQGFSEAFF
>TRBJ2-3|TRBV4-2|.|.
TGTGCCAGCAGCCAAGAGGGCCGGCCAGATACGCAGTATTTT
CASSQEGRPDTQYF
>TRBJ2-2|TRBV30|.|TRBD1
TGTGCCTGGAGCCGGACAGGGGTTACCGGGGAGCTGTTTTTT
CAWSRTGVTGELFF
>TRBJ1-2|TRBV15|.|TRBD1
TGTGCCACCAGCAGGATACAGGGGGCTTTCGATGGCTACACCTTC
CATSRIQGAFDGYTF